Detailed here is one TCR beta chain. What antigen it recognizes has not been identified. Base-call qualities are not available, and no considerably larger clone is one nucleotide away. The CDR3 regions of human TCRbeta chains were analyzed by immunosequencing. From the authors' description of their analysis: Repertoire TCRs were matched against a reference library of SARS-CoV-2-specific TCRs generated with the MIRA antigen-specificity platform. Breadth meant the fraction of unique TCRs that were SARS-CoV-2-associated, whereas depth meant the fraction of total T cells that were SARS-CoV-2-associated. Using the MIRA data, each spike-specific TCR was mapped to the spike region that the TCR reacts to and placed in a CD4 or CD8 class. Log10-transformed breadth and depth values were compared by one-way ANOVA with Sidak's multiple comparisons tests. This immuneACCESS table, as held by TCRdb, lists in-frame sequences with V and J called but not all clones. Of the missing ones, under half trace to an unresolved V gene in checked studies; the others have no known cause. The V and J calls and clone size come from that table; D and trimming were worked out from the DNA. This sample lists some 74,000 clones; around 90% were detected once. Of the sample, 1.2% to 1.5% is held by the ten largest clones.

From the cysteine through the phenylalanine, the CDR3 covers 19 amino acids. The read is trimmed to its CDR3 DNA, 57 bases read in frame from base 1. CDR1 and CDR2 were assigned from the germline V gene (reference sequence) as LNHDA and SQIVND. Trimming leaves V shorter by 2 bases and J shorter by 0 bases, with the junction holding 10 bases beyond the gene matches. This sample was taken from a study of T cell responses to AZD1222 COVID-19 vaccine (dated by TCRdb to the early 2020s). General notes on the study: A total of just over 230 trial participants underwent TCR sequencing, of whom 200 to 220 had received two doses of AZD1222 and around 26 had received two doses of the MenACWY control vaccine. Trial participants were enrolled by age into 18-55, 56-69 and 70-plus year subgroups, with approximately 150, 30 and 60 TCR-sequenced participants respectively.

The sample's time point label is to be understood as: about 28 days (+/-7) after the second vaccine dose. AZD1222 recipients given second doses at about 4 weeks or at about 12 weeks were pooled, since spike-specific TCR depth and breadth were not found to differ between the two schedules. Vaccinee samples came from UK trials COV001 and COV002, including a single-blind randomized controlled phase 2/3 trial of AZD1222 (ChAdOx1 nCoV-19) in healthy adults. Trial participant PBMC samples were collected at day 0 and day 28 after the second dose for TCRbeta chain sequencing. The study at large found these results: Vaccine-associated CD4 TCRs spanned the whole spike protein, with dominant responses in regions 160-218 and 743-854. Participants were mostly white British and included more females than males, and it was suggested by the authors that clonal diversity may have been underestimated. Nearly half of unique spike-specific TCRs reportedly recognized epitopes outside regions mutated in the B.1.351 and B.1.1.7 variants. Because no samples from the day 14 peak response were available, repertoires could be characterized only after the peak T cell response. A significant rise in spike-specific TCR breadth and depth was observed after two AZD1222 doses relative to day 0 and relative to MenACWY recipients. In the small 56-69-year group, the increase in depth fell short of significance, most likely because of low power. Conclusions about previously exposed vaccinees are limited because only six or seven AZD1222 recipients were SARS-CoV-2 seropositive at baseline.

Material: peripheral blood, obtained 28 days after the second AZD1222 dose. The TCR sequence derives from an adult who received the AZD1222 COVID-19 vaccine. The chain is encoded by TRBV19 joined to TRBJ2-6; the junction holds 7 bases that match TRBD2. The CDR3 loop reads CASSIREVRLFSGANVLTF. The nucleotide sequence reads TGTGCCAGTAGTATACGGGAGGTTCGTCTTTTCTCTGGGGCCAACGTCCTGACTTTC.